This entry features one TCR beta chain sequence. The data are from a study of blood T cell repertoires in COVID-19. Study-wide background: Sites across the United States, Italy and Spain contributed samples from acute and convalescent COVID-19.

Trimming took off 1 base at V and 6 bases at J, with 15 bases between the two ends. Per the germline V gene, CDR1 is SGHVS and CDR2 is FNYEAQ. The CDR3 length is 15 residues. Repertoires were generated with immunoSEQ multiplex PCR, while TCRdb's copy carries only in-frame clones and drops some. The table has roughly 380,000 clones, around 87% seen once. Allocation to cohorts depended on clinical history reported by the participants. This sequence was found in a man aged 25-45 years who had recovered from COVID-19. Input material: PBMCs or T cells enriched from blood (not recorded which). This sequence joins TRBV7-6 and TRBJ1-2; D is perhaps TRBD1 (5 bases). The CDR3 nucleotides are TGTGCCAGCAGCTTAGTGGCCAGGGCGACTGATGGCTACACCTTC. It is translated as CASSLVARATDGYTF.